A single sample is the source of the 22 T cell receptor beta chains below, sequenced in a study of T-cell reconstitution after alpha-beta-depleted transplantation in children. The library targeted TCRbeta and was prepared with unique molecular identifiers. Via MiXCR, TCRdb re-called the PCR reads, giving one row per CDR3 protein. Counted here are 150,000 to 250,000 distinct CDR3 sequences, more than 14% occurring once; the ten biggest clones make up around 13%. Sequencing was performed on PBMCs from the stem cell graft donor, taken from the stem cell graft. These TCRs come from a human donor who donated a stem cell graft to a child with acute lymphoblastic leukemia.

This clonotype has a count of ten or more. The CDR3 loop is CASSLGVSTSVAQYF. CDR3 DNA: TGTGCCAGCAGCTTGGGGGTTTCAACTAGCGTGGCCCAGTACTTC. This rearrangement joins TRBV5-4 to TRBJ2-5; 7 bases are a match to TRBD2. Trimming took 0 bases from V and 9 from J; bases not matched to a gene: 11. Germline loops: CDR1 SGHNT, CDR2 YYREEE (reference sequence). The CDR3 runs 15 residues.

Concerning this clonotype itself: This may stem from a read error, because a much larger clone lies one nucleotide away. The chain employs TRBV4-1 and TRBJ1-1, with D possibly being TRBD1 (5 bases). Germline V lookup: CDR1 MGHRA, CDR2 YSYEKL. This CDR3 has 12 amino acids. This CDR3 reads CASGQARREAFF. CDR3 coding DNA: TGCGCCAGCGGCCAAGCGCGCAGGGAGGCTTTCTTT.

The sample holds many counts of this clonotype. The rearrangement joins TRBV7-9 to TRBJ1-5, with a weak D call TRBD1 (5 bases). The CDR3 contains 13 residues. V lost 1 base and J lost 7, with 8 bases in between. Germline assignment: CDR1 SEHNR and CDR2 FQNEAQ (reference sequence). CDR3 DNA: TGTGCCAGCAGCTTAGTAGGGGACCAGCCCCAGCATTTT. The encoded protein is CASSLVGDQPQHF.

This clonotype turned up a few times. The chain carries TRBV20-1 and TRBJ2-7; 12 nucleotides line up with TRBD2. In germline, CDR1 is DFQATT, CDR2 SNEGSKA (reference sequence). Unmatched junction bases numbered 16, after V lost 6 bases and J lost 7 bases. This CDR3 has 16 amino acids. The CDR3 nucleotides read TGCAGTGCGAGTGGGACTAGCGGGCGGGGGAGGGTGGAGCAGTACTTC. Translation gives CSASGTSGRGRVEQYF.

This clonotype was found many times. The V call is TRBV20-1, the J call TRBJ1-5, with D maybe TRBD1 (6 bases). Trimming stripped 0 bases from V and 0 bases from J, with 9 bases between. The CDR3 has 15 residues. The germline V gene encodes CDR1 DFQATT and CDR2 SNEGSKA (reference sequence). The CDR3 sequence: CSAREARGSNQPQHF. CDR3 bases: TGCAGTGCTAGAGAGGCCAGGGGTAGCAATCAGCCCCAGCATTTT.

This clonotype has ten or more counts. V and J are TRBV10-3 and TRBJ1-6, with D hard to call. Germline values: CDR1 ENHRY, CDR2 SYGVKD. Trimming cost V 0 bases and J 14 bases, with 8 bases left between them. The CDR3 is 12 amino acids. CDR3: CAISESGATLHF. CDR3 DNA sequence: TGTGCCATCAGTGAGTCCGGTGCCACCCTCCACTTT.

The CDR3 DNA follows: TGTGCCAGCAGTTATCGGGACGGGAGCTCCTATAATTCACCCCTCCACTTT. Translating it yields CASSYRDGSSYNSPLHF. The gene calls are TRBV6-2 or TRBV6-3 and TRBJ1-6; weak D call: TRBD1 (5 bases). Germline lookup yields CDR1 MNHEY and CDR2 SVGEGT. The V and J ends lost 3 bases and 0 bases respectively, with 12 bases between them. The CDR3 consists of 17 residues.

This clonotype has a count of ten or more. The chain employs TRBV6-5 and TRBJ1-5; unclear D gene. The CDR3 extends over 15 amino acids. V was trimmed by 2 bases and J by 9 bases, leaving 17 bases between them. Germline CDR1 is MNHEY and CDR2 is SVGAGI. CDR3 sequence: CASSYEKGGVGPQHF. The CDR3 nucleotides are TGTGCCAGCAGTTACGAGAAGGGAGGAGTTGGGCCCCAGCATTTT.

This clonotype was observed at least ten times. CDR3 nucleotide sequence: TGTGCCATCAGTGGGGGGGAGGGAACTGAAGCTTTCTTT. It yields the protein CAISGGEGTEAFF. The J gene is TRBJ1-1, the V gene TRBV10-3; a possible D gene is TRBD1 (5 bases). V lost 4 bases and J lost 5, with 11 bases in between. There are 13 residues in the CDR3. Germline CDR1 and CDR2: ENHRY and SYGVKD.

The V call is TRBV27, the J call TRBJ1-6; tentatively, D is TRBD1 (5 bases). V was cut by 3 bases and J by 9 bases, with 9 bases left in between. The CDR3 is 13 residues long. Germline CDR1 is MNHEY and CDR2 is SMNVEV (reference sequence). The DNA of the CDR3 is TGTGCCAGCAGTTTCGCAGGGACTTCACCCCTCCACTTT. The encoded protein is CASSFAGTSPLHF.

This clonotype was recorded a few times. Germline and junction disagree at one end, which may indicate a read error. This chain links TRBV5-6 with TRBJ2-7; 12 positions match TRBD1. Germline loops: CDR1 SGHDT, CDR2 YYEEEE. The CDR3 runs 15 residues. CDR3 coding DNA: TGTGCCAGCAGCACCGGGACAGGGGGCCCCTATGAGCAGTACTTC. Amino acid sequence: CASSTGTGGPYEQYF.

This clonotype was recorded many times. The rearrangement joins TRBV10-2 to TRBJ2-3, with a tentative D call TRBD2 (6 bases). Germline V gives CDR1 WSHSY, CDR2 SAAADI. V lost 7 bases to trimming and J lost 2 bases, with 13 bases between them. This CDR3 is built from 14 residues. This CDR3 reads CASMGEVYTDTQYF. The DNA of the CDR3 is TGCGCCAGCATGGGGGAGGTATACACAGATACGCAGTATTTT.

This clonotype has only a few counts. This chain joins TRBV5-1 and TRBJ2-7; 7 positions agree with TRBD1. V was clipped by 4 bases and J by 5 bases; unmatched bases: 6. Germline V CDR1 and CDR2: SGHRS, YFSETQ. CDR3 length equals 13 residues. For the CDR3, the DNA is TGCGCCAGCAGCAGCCTGACAGGGAACGAGCAGTACTTC. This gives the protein CASSSLTGNEQYF.

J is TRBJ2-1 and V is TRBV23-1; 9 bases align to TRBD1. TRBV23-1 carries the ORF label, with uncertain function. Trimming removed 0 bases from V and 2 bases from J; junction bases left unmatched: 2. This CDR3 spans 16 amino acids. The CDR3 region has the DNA TGCGCCAGCAGTCAATCCGGGACAGGGCCCTACAATGAGCAGTTCTTC. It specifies CASSQSGTGPYNEQFF.

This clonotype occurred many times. The CDR3 reads CASSLDPVRLAGYQETQYF. CDR3 bases: TGTGCCAGCAGTTTAGACCCCGTGAGACTAGCGGGATATCAAGAGACCCAGTACTTC. The chain joins TRBV12-3 or TRBV12-4 to TRBJ2-5, with TRBD2 matching over 11 bases. The CDR3 extends over 19 amino acids. Unmatched junction bases numbered 12, after V lost 1 base and J lost 2 bases.

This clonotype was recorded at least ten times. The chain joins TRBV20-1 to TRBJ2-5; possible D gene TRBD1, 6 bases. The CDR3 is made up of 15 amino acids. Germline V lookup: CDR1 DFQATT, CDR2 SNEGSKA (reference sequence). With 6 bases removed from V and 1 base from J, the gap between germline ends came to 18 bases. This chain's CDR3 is CSASSYREIQETQYF. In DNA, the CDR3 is TGCAGTGCGTCAAGTTACAGGGAAATCCAAGAGACCCAGTACTTC.

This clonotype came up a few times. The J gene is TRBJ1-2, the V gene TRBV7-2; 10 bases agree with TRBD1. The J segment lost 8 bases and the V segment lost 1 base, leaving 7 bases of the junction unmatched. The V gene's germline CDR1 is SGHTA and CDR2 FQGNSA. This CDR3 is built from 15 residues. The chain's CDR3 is CASSLVGQGLMGYTF. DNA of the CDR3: TGTGCCAGCAGCTTAGTGGGACAGGGGCTGATGGGCTACACCTTC.

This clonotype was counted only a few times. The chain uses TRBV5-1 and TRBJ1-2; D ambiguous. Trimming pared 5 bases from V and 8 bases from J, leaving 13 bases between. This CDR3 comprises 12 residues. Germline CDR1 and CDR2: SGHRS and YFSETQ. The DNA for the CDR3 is TGCGCCAGCAGTGGAGGGTTGGGCGGCTACACCTTC. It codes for CASSGGLGGYTF.

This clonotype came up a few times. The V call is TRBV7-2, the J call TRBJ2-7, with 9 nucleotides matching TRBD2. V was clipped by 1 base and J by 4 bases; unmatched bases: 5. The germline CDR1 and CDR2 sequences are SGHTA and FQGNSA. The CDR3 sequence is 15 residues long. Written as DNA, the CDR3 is TGTGCCAGCAGCTTAGTAGCGGGAGAATATTACGAGCAGTACTTC. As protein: CASSLVAGEYYEQYF.

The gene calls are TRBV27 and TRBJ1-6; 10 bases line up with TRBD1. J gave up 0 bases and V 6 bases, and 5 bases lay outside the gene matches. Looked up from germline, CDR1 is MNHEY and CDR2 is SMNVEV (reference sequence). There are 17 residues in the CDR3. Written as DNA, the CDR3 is TGTGCCAGCAGGGACTGGGACAGGGGCTCCTATAATTCACCCCTCCACTTT. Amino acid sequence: CASRDWDRGSYNSPLHF.

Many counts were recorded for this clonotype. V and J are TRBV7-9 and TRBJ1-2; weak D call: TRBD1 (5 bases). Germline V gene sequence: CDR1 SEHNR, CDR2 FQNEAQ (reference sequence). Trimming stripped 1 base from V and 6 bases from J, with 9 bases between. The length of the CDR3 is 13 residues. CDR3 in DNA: TGTGCCAGCAGCTTAGGGGCAGGGAATGGCTACACCTTC. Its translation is CASSLGAGNGYTF.

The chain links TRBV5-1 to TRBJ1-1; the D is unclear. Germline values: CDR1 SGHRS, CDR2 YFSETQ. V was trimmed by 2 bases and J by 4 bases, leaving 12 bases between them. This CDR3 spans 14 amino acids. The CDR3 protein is CASSLPGVSTEAFF. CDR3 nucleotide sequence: TGCGCCAGCAGCTTACCGGGTGTGAGCACTGAAGCTTTCTTT.